These 9 T cell receptor beta chains came from one sample sequenced in a study of early T cells in non-severe SARS-CoV-2 infection. TCRdb reprocessed the 5' RACE reads with MiXCR, giving one entry per CDR3 protein. The table records tens of thousands of distinct CDR3 sequences, about 6.4% of them present only once. Sequencing was performed on whole blood, taken at baseline. Receptors were obtained from an adult who was a healthcare worker with PCR-confirmed SARS-CoV-2 infection or an uninfected control (not recorded which).

This clonotype was found many times. The chain uses TRBV18 and TRBJ2-2; D is perhaps TRBD1 or TRBD2 (5 bases each). Per germline, CDR1 KGHSH and CDR2 LQKENI. V dropped 4 bases and J dropped 4 bases, with 13 bases sitting between them. The CDR3 spans 15 residues. CDR3 sequence (DNA): TGTGCCAGCTCACTTTCCGGGACCGCCACCGGGGAGCTGTTTTTT. Protein product: CASSLSGTATGELFF.

This clonotype occurred many times. V and J are TRBV6-1 and TRBJ2-3; no firm D call. The CDR3 is 14 residues long. Germline CDR1 is MNHNS and CDR2 is SASEGT. V was shortened by 6 bases and J by 1 base, with 11 bases between the two germline ends. The CDR3 protein is CASRIHPGTDTQYF. The CDR3 nucleotides are TGTGCCAGCAGGATTCATCCGGGCACAGATACGCAGTATTTT.

This clonotype has ten or more counts. This chain links TRBV19 with TRBJ2-1; D gene uncertain. Per the germline V gene, CDR1 is LNHDA and CDR2 is SQIVND (reference sequence). The V end lost 3 bases, the J end lost 5 bases, and 11 bases lay between the germline ends. The CDR3 runs to 14 residues. The CDR3 sequence is CASSIIASDNEQFF. The CDR3, as DNA: TGTGCCAGTAGTATTATTGCGAGTGACAATGAGCAGTTCTTC.

Many counts were recorded for this clonotype. J is TRBJ1-1 and V is TRBV29-1; D possibly corresponds to TRBD1 (5 bases). The CDR3 runs 12 residues. Between the trimmed V and J ends, which lost 4 bases and 4 bases, there was a span of 10 bases. CDR1 is SQVTM and CDR2 is ANQGSEA in the germline V gene. CDR3 coding DNA: TGCAGCGTTGGGGCAAGGGGCACTGAAGCTTTCTTT. Its translation is CSVGARGTEAFF.

This clonotype has only a few counts. The genes are TRBV20-1 and TRBJ1-2; 12 positions match TRBD1. J was trimmed by 10 bases and V by 6 bases; bases with no gene match: 18. The germline V gene encodes CDR1 DFQATT and CDR2 SNEGSKA (reference sequence). The CDR3 spans 16 residues. The CDR3 DNA is TGCAGTGCGTCACCGGGACAGGGGGCGTTATCGGGGAACTACACCTTC. Amino acids: CSASPGQGALSGNYTF.

Many counts were recorded for this clonotype. This chain uses TRBV27 with TRBJ1-6; D is uncertain. The germline gives CDR1 MNHEY, CDR2 SMNVEV (reference sequence). The CDR3 spans 17 residues. The germline V and J ends were trimmed by 2 bases and 3 bases, with 14 bases remaining between them. The DNA for the CDR3 is TGTGCCAGCAGTTTACATGGGAGGGCCGACTATAATTCACCCCTCCACTTT. It codes for CASSLHGRADYNSPLHF.

The rearrangement uses TRBV3-1 and TRBJ1-2; a possible D gene is TRBD1 (6 bases). CDR1 and CDR2 (germline): LGHDT, YNNKEL (reference sequence). The CDR3 totals 15 residues. Trimming stripped 0 bases from V and 0 bases from J, with 8 bases between. CDR3 DNA: TGTGCCAGCAGCCAAGACTGGGGGCCTAACTATGGCTACACCTTC. Protein: CASSQDWGPNYGYTF.

This clonotype came up many times. V is TRBV20-1 and J is TRBJ2-1, with D maybe TRBD1 (5 bases). V lost 5 bases and J lost 2, with 13 bases in between. Germline CDR1 and CDR2: DFQATT and SNEGSKA (reference sequence). CDR3 size: 14 residues. This chain's CDR3 is CSAYAGWPYNEQFF. In nucleotides, the CDR3 is TGCAGTGCTTATGCAGGGTGGCCCTACAATGAGCAGTTCTTC.

This clonotype was seen many times. This sequence joins TRBV20-1 and TRBJ2-3; D ambiguous. Germline assignment: CDR1 DFQATT and CDR2 SNEGSKA (reference sequence). The CDR3 is 13 amino acids. In DNA, the CDR3 is TGCAGCCTGACCGGACCCGGCACAGATACGCAGTATTTT. It specifies CSLTGPGTDTQYF.